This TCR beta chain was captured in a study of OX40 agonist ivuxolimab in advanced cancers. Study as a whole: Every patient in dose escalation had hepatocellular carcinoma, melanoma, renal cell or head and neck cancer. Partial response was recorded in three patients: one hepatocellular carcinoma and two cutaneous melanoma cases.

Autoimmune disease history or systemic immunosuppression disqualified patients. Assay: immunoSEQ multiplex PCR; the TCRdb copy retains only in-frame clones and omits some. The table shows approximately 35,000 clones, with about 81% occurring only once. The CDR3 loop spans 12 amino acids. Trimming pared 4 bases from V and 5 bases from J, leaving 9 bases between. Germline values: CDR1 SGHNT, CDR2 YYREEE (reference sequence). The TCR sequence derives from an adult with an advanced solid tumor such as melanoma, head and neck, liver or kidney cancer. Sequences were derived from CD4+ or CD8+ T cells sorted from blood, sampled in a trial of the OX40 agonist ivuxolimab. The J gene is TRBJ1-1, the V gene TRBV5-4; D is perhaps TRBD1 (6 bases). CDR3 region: CASSTGWTEAFF. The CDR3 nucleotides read TGTGCCAGCAGCACAGGGTGGACTGAAGCTTTCTTT.